Reported below is one T cell receptor (beta chain). Clones were read by immunoSEQ multiplex PCR, and TCRdb kept only the in-frame ones, dropping some. The sample consists of about 69,000 clones, around 90% of them appearing once. These data originate in a study of blood T cell repertoires in COVID-19. The germline V gene has CDR1 MNHEY and CDR2 SVGAGI. Trimming took 7 bases from V and 0 from J, leaving 12 bases between them. The CDR3 runs to 15 residues. Sequencing was performed on peripheral blood. This TCR derives from a man aged 45-65 years with acute or convalescent COVID-19. V and J are TRBV6-5 and TRBJ1-4; D uncertain. For the CDR3, the DNA is TGTGCCAGCAAATCGACCGGAGCAACTAATGAAAAACTGTTTTTT. Protein sequence: CASKSTGATNEKLFF.